Shown below are 21 T cell receptor beta chains from a single sample sequenced in a study of T cells after yellow fever vaccination. MiXCR was run by TCRdb on the 5' RACE reads, yielding one entry per CDR3 protein. The table lists about 150,000 distinct CDR3 sequences, roughly 6.7% of them singletons, with approximately 0.59% in the top ten. The input for sequencing was CD4+ T cells sorted from PBMCs, taken 10 days after the yellow fever booster vaccination. All receptors come from a man in his thirties or forties who received the YFV17D yellow fever vaccine.

The rearrangement uses TRBV6-2 or TRBV6-3 and TRBJ2-6; no firm D call. This CDR3 is built from 13 residues. Per germline, CDR1 MNHEY and CDR2 SVGEGT. The V end was cut by 9 bases, the J end by 2 bases, with 8 bases between. CDR3 nucleotide sequence: TGTGCCAGTACGCCTCCTGGGGCCAACGTCCTGACTTTC. This gives the protein CASTPPGANVLTF.

Remarks on this clonotype: With a much larger clone just one base away, this may be a read error. The gene calls are TRBV5-1 and TRBJ2-7; no definite D call. This CDR3 has 14 amino acids. The germline V gene has CDR1 SGHRS and CDR2 YFSETQ. The V end lost 1 base, the J end lost 3 bases, and 11 bases lay between the germline ends. The CDR3 DNA reads TGCGCCAGCAGCTTGAATATCCCCGACTACGAGCAGTACTTC. Protein product: CASSLNIPDYEQYF.

This clonotype was detected many times. The chain has TRBV20-1 and TRBJ2-5; 11 bases line up with TRBD2. The CDR3 loop spans 14 amino acids. The germline CDR1 and CDR2 sequences are DFQATT and SNEGSKA (reference sequence). Unmatched junction bases numbered 7, after V lost 8 bases and J lost 2 bases. The CDR3 DNA reads as TGCAGTATCTCTAGCGGGAGGCTTCAAGAGACCCAGTACTTC. Its protein is CSISSGRLQETQYF.

This clonotype was seen many times. V and J are TRBV20-1 and TRBJ1-6, with a possible D match to TRBD1 (6 bases). Germline loops: CDR1 DFQATT, CDR2 SNEGSKA (reference sequence). V was clipped by 5 bases and J by 3 bases, with 8 bases between them. This CDR3 is built from 13 residues. CDR3 sequence reads: CSAVGGYNSPLHF. The CDR3 coding sequence is TGCAGTGCTGTAGGGGGCTATAATTCACCCCTCCACTTT.

The chain is built from TRBV1 and TRBJ1-5; the D call in the table, TRBD1, was not verified against the DNA. TRBV1 is a listed pseudogene. The CDR3 contains 16 residues. The CDR3, as DNA: TGCGCCAGCAGTCAAAGTACAGGGGGGTCCGTTCGGCCCCAGCATTTT. This translates into CASSQSTGGSVRPQHF.

This clonotype was detected ten times or more. This rearrangement joins TRBV20-1 to TRBJ2-5, with D hard to call. The CDR3 length is 10 residues. Germline CDR1 DFQATT, CDR2 SNEGSKA (reference sequence). Trimming pared 3 bases from V and 3 bases from J, leaving 2 bases between. The CDR3 here is CSARKETQYF. In nucleotides, the CDR3 is TGCAGTGCTAGGAAAGAGACCCAGTACTTC.

This clonotype has at least ten counts. The V and J genes are TRBV9 and TRBJ2-4, with D hard to call. The CDR3 covers 14 residues. Germline CDR1 SGDLS, CDR2 YYNGEE. V shed 4 bases and J shed 10 bases, with 18 bases lying between them. The CDR3 sequence is CASSPPTPNGIQYF. In nucleotides, the CDR3 is TGTGCCAGCAGCCCCCCGACCCCAAACGGGATTCAGTACTTC.

This clonotype was recorded at least ten times. This sequence joins TRBV28 and TRBJ2-7, with TRBD1 matching 8 bases. Germline V gene lookup returns CDR1 MDHEN and CDR2 SYDVKM. The length of the CDR3 is 15 residues. With V trimmed by 4 bases and J by 2 bases, 7 bases remained unmatched. The CDR3 coding sequence is TGTGCCAGCAGTTCGACCGGGACAGGCCCCTACGAGCAGTACTTC. It translates to CASSSTGTGPYEQYF.

This clonotype was detected many times. V usage is TRBV6-5 and J usage is TRBJ2-3, with no clear D. There are 14 residues in the CDR3. The V end was cut by 2 bases, the J end by 5 bases, with 11 bases between. CDR1 is MNHEY and CDR2 is SVGAGI in the germline V gene. Here the CDR3 DNA reads TGTGCCAGCAGTTACCTTCCCACTGAAGATACGCAGTATTTT. As protein: CASSYLPTEDTQYF.

This clonotype was counted ten times or more. V and J are TRBV29-1 and TRBJ2-3; TRBD1 matches at 7 bases. Germline V lookup: CDR1 SQVTM, CDR2 ANQGSEA. V shed 7 bases and J 9 bases; nucleotides not matched to a gene: 10. The CDR3 is 12 amino acids. The CDR3 region is CSGGQEDKTQYF. The CDR3 nucleotides are TGCAGCGGTGGACAGGAGGATAAGACGCAGTATTTT.

A note on this clonotype: This sequence may be a read error, since a much larger clone differs from it by one base. The V gene is TRBV5-1, the J gene TRBJ2-7; the D is unclear. CDR3 length equals 15 residues. V lost 4 bases and J 5 bases, leaving 19 bases between the germline ends. CDR1 SGHRS and CDR2 YFSETQ come from the germline V gene. The CDR3: CASSRRLPSPDEQYF. The CDR3 DNA reads TGCGCCAGCAGCAGGCGACTTCCCTCACCAGACGAGCAGTACTTC. Full variable domain (missing parts from reference TRBV5-1 and TRBJ2-7): KAGVTQTPRYLIKTRGQQVTLSCSPISGHRSVSWYQQTPGQGLQFLFEYFSETQRNKGNFPGRFSGRQFSNSRSEMNVSTLELGDSALYLCASSRRLPSPDEQYFGPGTRLTVT.

This clonotype was detected ten times or more. The chain carries TRBV7-2 and TRBJ2-7; maybe TRBD2 (6 bases). V was clipped by 4 bases and J by 4 bases, with 17 bases between them. There are 15 residues in the CDR3. Germline CDR1 SGHTA, CDR2 FQGNSA. The CDR3 bases are TGTGCCAGCAGCTGGGATCCGACGGGGAGGTACGAGCAGTACTTC. Protein: CASSWDPTGRYEQYF. Complete variable domain (other parts from reference TRBV7-2 and TRBJ2-7): GAGVSQSPSNKVTEKGKDVELRCDPISGHTALYWYRQSLGQGLEFLIYFQGNSAPDKSGLPSDRFSAERTGGSVSTLTIQRTQQEDSAVYLCASSWDPTGRYEQYFGPGTRLTVT.

This clonotype was found many times. The chain employs TRBV10-3 and TRBJ1-1; 10 bases agree with TRBD1. V shed 1 base, J shed 4 bases, and the junction held 3 bases outside the gene matches. Germline CDR1 is ENHRY and CDR2 is SYGVKD. The CDR3 length is 15 residues. CDR3 DNA sequence: TGTGCCATCAGTGAGTGGGACAGGGGTGGCACTGAAGCTTTCTTT. Amino acid sequence: CAISEWDRGGTEAFF.

This clonotype was found many times. The chain recombines TRBV6-1 with TRBJ1-5, with TRBD1 matching 10 bases. Per germline, CDR1 MNHNS and CDR2 SASEGT. The V gene end was trimmed by 4 bases and the J gene end by 0 bases; junction bases not matched to a gene: 3. CDR3 length: 16 amino acids. The CDR3 sequence: CASSVGQGLSNQPQHF. DNA of the CDR3: TGTGCCAGCAGTGTGGGACAGGGGCTTAGCAATCAGCCCCAGCATTTT.

This clonotype was counted at least ten times. The chain carries TRBV7-9 and TRBJ2-1; D gene unclear. CDR3 length: 15 residues. Per germline, CDR1 SEHNR and CDR2 FQNEAQ (reference sequence). V gave up 5 bases and J gave up 10 bases, with 21 bases separating them. CDR3 loop: CASSPVATTANEQFF. The CDR3 nucleotides are TGTGCCAGCAGCCCAGTGGCTACCACCGCTAACGAGCAGTTCTTC.

This clonotype was found many times. The chain carries TRBV7-2 and TRBJ2-7; 9 positions agree with TRBD2. The CDR3 length is 13 residues. Germline CDR1 SGHTA, CDR2 FQGNSA. Unmatched junction bases numbered 3, after V lost 2 bases and J lost 7 bases. CDR3 nucleotides: TGTGCCAGCAGCTTACTTGGACTAGCGGAGCAGTACTTC. This sequence encodes CASSLLGLAEQYF.

This clonotype was recorded at least ten times. This chain joins TRBV15 and TRBJ1-3, with a weak D call TRBD1 (6 bases). The CDR3 is 15 amino acids. V dropped 5 bases and J dropped 4 bases, with 15 bases sitting between them. Germline CDR1 reads LNHNV; CDR2 reads YYDKDF (reference sequence). The chain's CDR3 is CATSQQTGLGNTIYF. CDR3 nucleotides: TGTGCCACCAGCCAACAGACAGGACTCGGAAACACCATATATTTT.

V and J are TRBV29-1 and TRBJ2-3; maybe TRBD2 (5 bases). V was pared by 4 bases and J by 1 base, with 12 bases between. Per germline, CDR1 SQVTM and CDR2 ANQGSEA. The CDR3 has 14 amino acids. The CDR3 nucleotides are TGCAGCGTTGCCCCTCCGGAGGGCACAGATACGCAGTATTTT. Protein sequence: CSVAPPEGTDTQYF.

This clonotype showed up many times. This rearrangement joins TRBV28 to TRBJ2-3; no clear D gene. Trimming cost V 8 bases and J 1 base, with 7 bases left between them. This CDR3 has 12 residues. Germline V lookup: CDR1 MDHEN, CDR2 SYDVKM. The CDR3 reads CASGWGTDTQYF. As DNA, the CDR3 is TGTGCCAGCGGCTGGGGCACAGATACGCAGTATTTT.

There are many counts of this clonotype. This chain uses TRBV20-1 with TRBJ2-7; 7 bases fit TRBD1. In germline, CDR1 is DFQATT, CDR2 SNEGSKA (reference sequence). The V and J ends lost 5 bases and 2 bases, in that order; junction bases with no gene match: 15. The CDR3 length is 16 residues. The CDR3 loop is CSALPFPGQHAYEQYF. The DNA of the CDR3 is TGCAGTGCTTTACCCTTTCCGGGACAGCATGCCTACGAGCAGTACTTC.

This clonotype was seen many times. The chain couples TRBV12-3 or TRBV12-4 to TRBJ2-5; D may be TRBD2 (5 bases). The CDR3 totals 15 residues. V lost 1 base, J lost 5 bases, and 14 bases lay in between. The CDR3 DNA is TGTGCCAGCAGTTTAGGGAGGACTGCGACGGAGACCCAGTACTTC. Protein: CASSLGRTATETQYF.